The clone carrying this T cell receptor (beta chain) has a count of ten or more. Its target is unknown. The time point: newly diagnosed GD, antithyroid drugs for less than 3 months. With RNA extracted from PBMCs as input, the TCR library was made. This specimen belongs to a study of regulatory T cells in long-lasting Graves disease. Construction of the TCR beta libraries employed iRepertoire HTBI primers in conjunction with Arm-PCR of CDR3 regions. TCRdb analysed the multiplex PCR reads with MiXCR anew, one entry per CDR3 protein. The sample holds approximately 250,000 distinct CDR3 sequences, around 18% seen once. Notes on the study in general: Patients whose Graves' disease persisted exhibited lower TCR diversity than those newly diagnosed.

The ends were cut back, 3 bases at V and 4 bases at J, with 24 bases in the middle. Germline CDR1 DFQATT, CDR2 SNEGSKA (reference sequence). The CDR3 contains 17 residues. J is TRBJ1-2 and V is TRBV20-1, with D possibly TRBD1 on 6 matching bases. The material was peripheral blood mononuclear cells (PBMCs), obtained at new diagnosis, from a patient treated with antithyroid drugs. The TCR was taken from a female donor with Graves disease. The CDR3 spells CSASGQGGGRRIYGYTF. DNA of the CDR3: TGCAGTGCTAGTGGTCAAGGAGGGGGGCGAAGGATCTATGGCTACACCTTC.